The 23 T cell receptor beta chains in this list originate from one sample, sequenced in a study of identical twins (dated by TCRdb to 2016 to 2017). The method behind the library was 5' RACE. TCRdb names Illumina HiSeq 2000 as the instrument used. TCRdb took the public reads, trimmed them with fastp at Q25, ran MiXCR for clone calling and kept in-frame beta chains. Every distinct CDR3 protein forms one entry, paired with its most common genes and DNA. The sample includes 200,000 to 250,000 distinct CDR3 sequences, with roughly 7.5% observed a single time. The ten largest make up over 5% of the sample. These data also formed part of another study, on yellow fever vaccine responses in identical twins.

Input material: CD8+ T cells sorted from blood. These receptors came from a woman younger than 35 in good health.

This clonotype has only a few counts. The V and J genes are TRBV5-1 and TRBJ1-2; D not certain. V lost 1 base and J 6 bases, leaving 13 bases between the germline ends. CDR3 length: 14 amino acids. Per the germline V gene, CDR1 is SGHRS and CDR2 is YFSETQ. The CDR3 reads CASSLMTQTDGYTF. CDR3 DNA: TGCGCCAGCAGCTTGATGACCCAAACGGATGGCTACACCTTC.

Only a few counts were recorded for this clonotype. The DNA for the CDR3 is TGTGCCAGCAGTTTTGACCTAGCGGGAGTCGATGAGCAGTTCTTC. Its protein is CASSFDLAGVDEQFF. J is TRBJ2-1 and V is TRBV28, with 10 bases lining up with TRBD2. V lost 3 bases, J lost 8 bases, and 7 bases stayed unmatched. Germline CDR1 reads MDHEN; CDR2 reads SYDVKM. This CDR3 has 15 amino acids.

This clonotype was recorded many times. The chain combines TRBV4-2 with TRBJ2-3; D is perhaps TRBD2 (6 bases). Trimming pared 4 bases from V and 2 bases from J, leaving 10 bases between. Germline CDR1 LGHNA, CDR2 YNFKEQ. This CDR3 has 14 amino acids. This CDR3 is CASSPGLYTDTQYF. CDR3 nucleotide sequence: TGTGCCAGCAGCCCGGGACTTTACACAGATACGCAGTATTTT.

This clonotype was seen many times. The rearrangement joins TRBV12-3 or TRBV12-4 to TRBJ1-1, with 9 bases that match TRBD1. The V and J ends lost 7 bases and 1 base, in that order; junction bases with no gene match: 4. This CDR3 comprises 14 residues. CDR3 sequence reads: CASTGTGKNTEAFF. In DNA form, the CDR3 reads TGTGCCAGCACCGGGACAGGGAAGAACACTGAAGCTTTCTTT.

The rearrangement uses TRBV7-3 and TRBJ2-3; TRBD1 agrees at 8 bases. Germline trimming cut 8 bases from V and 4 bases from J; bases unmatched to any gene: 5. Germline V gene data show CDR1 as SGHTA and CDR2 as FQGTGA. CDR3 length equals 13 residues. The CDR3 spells CASGMTGADTQYF. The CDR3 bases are TGTGCCAGCGGTATGACAGGGGCAGATACGCAGTATTTT.

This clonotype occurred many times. In nucleotides, the CDR3 is TGCAGCGTTGTTCACTCGAACACCGGGGAGCTGTTTTTT. It specifies CSVVHSNTGELFF. The V gene is TRBV29-1, the J gene TRBJ2-2; D gene unclear. The CDR3 extends over 13 amino acids. The V and J ends lost 4 bases and 0 bases respectively, with 6 bases between them. From germline, CDR1 is SQVTM and CDR2 ANQGSEA.

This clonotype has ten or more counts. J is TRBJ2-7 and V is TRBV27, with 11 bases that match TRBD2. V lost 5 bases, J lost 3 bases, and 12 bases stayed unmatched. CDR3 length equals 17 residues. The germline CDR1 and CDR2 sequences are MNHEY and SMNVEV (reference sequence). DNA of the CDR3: TGTGCCAGCAGTCCCCATCTAGCGGGAGGCCGCTACTACGAGCAGTACTTC. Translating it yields CASSPHLAGGRYYEQYF.

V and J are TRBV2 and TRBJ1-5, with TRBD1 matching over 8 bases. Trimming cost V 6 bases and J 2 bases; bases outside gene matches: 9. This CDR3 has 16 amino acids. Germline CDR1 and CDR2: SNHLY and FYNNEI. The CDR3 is CASRGSGGEGNQPQHF. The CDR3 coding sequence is TGTGCCAGCAGGGGTTCAGGGGGCGAGGGCAATCAGCCCCAGCATTTT.

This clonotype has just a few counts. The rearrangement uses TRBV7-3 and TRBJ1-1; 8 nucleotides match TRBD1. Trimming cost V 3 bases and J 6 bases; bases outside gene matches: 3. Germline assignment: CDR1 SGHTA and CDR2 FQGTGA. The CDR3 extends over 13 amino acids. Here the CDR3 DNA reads TGTGCCAGCAGCTTGTCAGGGGGCCCTGAAGCTTTCTTT. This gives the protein CASSLSGGPEAFF.

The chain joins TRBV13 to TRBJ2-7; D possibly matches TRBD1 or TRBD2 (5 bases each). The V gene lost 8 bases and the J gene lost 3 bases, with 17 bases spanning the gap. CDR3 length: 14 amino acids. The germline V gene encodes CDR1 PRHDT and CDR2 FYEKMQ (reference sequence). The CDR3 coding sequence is TGTGCCAGCGGCCCCCGGGGCAGACACTACGAGCAGTACTTC. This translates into CASGPRGRHYEQYF.

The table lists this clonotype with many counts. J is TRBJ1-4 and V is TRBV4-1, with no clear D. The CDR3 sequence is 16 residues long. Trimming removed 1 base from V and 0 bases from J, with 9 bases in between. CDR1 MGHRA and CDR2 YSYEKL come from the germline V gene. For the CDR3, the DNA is TGCGCCAGCAGCCAAGGGTTCAGTGCAACTAATGAAAAACTGTTTTTT. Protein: CASSQGFSATNEKLFF.

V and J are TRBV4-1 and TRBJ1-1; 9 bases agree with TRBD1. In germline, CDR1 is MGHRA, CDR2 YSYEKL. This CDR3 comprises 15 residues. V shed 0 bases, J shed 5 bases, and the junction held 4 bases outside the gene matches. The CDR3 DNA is TGCGCCAGCAGCCAAGAGGGGACAGGGTGGACTGAAGCTTTCTTT. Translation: CASSQEGTGWTEAFF.

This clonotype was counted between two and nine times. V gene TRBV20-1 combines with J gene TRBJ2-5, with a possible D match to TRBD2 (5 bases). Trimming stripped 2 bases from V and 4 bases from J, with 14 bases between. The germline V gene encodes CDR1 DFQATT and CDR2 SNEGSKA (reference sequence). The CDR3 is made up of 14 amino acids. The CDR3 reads CSARMYEGGETQYF. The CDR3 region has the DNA TGCAGTGCTAGAATGTATGAGGGCGGAGAGACCCAGTACTTC.

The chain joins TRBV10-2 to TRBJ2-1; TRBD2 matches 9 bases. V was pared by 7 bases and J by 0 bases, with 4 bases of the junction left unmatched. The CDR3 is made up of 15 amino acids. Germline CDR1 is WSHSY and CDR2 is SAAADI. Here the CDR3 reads CASTYSGGSYNEQFF. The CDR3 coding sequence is TGCGCCAGCACCTATAGCGGGGGCTCCTACAATGAGCAGTTCTTC.

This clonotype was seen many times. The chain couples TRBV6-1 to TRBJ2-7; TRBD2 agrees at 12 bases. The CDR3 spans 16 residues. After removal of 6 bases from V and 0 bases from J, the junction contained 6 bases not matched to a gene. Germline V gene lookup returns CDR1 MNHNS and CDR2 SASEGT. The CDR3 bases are TGTGCCAGCAGCCGGACTAGCGGGGACACCTCCTACGAGCAGTACGTC. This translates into CASSRTSGDTSYEQYV.

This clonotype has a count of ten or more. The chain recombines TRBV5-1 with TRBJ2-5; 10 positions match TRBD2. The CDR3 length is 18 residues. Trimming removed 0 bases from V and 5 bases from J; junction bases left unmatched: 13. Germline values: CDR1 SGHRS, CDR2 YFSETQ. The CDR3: CASSLVVLAGIPVETQYF. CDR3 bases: TGCGCCAGCAGCTTGGTGGTACTAGCGGGAATCCCGGTGGAGACCCAGTACTTC.

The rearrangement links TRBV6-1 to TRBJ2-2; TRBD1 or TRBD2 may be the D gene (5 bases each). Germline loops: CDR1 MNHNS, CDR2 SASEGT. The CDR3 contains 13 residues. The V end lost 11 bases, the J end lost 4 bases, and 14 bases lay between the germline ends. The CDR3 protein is CAGTRGATGELFF. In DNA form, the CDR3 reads TGTGCCGGCACCCGAGGGGCCACCGGGGAGCTGTTTTTT.

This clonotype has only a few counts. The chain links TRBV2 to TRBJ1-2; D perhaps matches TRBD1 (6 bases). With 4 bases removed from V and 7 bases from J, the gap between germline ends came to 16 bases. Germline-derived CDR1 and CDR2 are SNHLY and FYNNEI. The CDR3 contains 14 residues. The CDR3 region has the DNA TGTGCCAGCAGTGGACGGACTCCCAGGGGTGGCTACACCTTC. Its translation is CASSGRTPRGGYTF.

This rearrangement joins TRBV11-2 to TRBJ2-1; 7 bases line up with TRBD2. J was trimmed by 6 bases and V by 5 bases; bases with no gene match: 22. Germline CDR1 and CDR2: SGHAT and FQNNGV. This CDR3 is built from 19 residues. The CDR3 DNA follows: TGTGCCAGCAGCCTAAGCCCCTTTTTCTCGCGGGGGATGATCAATGAGCAGTTCTTC. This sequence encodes CASSLSPFFSRGMINEQFF.

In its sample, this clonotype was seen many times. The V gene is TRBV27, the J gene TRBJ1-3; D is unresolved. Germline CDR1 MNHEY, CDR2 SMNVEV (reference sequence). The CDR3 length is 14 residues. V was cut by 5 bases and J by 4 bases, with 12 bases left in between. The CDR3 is CASSLRTGGNTIYF. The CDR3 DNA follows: TGTGCCAGCAGTCTAAGGACGGGGGGAAACACCATATATTTT.

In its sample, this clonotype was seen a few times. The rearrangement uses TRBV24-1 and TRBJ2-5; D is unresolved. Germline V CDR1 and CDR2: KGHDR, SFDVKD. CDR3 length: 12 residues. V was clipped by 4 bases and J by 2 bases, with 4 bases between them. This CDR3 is CATSDRQETQYF. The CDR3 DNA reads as TGTGCCACCAGTGACCGACAAGAGACCCAGTACTTC.

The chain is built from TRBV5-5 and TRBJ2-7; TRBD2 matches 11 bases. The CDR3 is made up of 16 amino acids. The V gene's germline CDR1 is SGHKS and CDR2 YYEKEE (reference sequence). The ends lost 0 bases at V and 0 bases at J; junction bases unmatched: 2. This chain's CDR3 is CASSLGTSGRSYEQYF. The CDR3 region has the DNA TGTGCCAGCAGCTTGGGGACTAGCGGGCGCTCCTACGAGCAGTACTTC.

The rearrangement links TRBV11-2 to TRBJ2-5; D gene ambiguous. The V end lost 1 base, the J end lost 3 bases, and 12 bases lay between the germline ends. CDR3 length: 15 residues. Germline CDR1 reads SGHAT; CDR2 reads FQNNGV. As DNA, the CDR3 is TGTGCCAGCAGCTTAGTGTTACAGTCTAAAGAGACCCAGTACTTC. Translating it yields CASSLVLQSKETQYF.